These 15 T cell receptor beta chains were sequenced from one sample in a study of somatic mutations in cytotoxic T cells in rheumatoid arthritis (dated by TCRdb to about 2017). The library relied on the immunoSEQ multiplex PCR assay. The table comes from immuneACCESS by way of TCRdb, which keeps in-frame sequences with V and J called. Part of the clones is missing from these tables; in studies checked, under half for an unresolved V gene and the rest for unknown reasons. For this sample the table gives 11,000 or so clones, of which just under 75% were detected only once. Roughly 12% of the sample is taken by the ten largest. The sequenced material came from CD8+ T cells sorted from blood. All receptors come from a woman in her 40s in good health.

This clone is a singleton in its sample. The chain has TRBV7-8 and TRBJ2-1; D is unclear. The CDR3 is 12 amino acids. CDR1 and CDR2 (germline): SGHVS, FQNEAQ. Trimming left V 6 bases short and J 10 bases short, with 13 bases between. The CDR3 loop is CASSFNGEEQFF. CDR3 coding DNA: TGTGCCAGCAGTTTTAATGGAGAAGAGCAGTTCTTC.

The chain employs TRBV9 and TRBJ2-5; a possible D gene is TRBD2 (6 bases). The CDR3 has 15 amino acids. Trimming removed 3 bases from V and 2 bases from J, with 14 bases in between. The germline gives CDR1 SGDLS, CDR2 YYNGEE. CDR3 sequence reads: CASSEEGSRQETQYF. DNA for the CDR3: TGTGCCAGCAGCGAGGAGGGGTCGAGGCAAGAGACCCAGTACTTC.

V gene TRBV18 combines with J gene TRBJ1-1; D is unclear. CDR1 is KGHSH and CDR2 is LQKENI in the germline V gene. Trimming cost V 3 bases and J 5 bases, with 7 bases left between them. The CDR3 length is 12 residues. The chain's CDR3 is CASSPGRTEAFF. CDR3 nucleotide sequence: TGTGCCAGCTCACCGGGAAGGACTGAAGCTTTCTTT.

V usage is TRBV30 and J usage is TRBJ1-2; D gene ambiguous. The CDR3 totals 13 residues. Germline CDR1 and CDR2: GTSNPN and SVGIG (reference sequence). Trimming removed 0 bases from V and 4 bases from J, with 9 bases in between. CDR3 DNA sequence: TGTGCCTGGAGTGTTTCAGCCTTCTATGGCTACACCTTC. Amino acid sequence: CAWSVSAFYGYTF.

V usage is TRBV6-6 and J usage is TRBJ2-1; D unclear. Germline CDR1 MNHNY, CDR2 SVGAGI (reference sequence). This CDR3 has 11 residues. Between the trimmed V and J ends, which lost 5 bases and 7 bases, there was a span of 6 bases. CDR3 residues: CASSLSNEQFF. The CDR3 nucleotides read TGTGCCAGCAGTCTAAGTAATGAGCAGTTCTTC.

This clone appeared a few times. The CDR3 reads CASSVLQGSEQYF. The CDR3 DNA is TGTGCCAGCAGCGTATTACAGGGCAGCGAGCAGTACTTC. The chain uses TRBV9 and TRBJ2-7, with a tentative D call TRBD1 (6 bases). The CDR3 sequence is 13 residues long. V was clipped by 1 base and J by 6 bases, with 11 bases between them. The germline CDR1 and CDR2 sequences are SGDLS and YYNGEE. Variable domain in full (rest from reference TRBV9 and TRBJ2-7): DSGVTQTPKHLITATGQRVTLRCSPRSGDLSVYWYQQSLDQGLQFLIQYYNGEERAKGNILERFSAQQFPDLHSELNLSSLELGDSALYFCASSVLQGSEQYFGPGTRLTVT.

This clone has just one count. The chain has TRBV19 and TRBJ2-7; 10 nucleotides agree with TRBD2. The V gene's germline CDR1 is LNHDA and CDR2 SQIVND (reference sequence). V lost 6 bases, J lost 9 bases, and 14 bases stayed unmatched. The CDR3 loop spans 15 amino acids. CDR3: CASSRKGTSAEGQYF. CDR3 nucleotides: TGTGCCAGTAGCCGAAAGGGGACTAGCGCGGAAGGGCAGTACTTC.

The CDR3 protein is CASSLRGYRYNEQFF. CDR3 bases: TGTGCCAGCAGCCTCCGGGGGTATAGGTACAATGAGCAGTTCTTC. The rearrangement joins TRBV21-1 to TRBJ2-1; the DNA was not compared with TRBD2, the D call given in the table. TRBV21-1 counts as a pseudogene. The CDR3 contains 15 residues.

This chain connects TRBV11-2 to TRBJ1-6; D gene unclear. This CDR3 is built from 14 residues. V was cut by 1 base and J by 2 bases, with 3 bases left in between. Germline V gives CDR1 SGHAT, CDR2 FQNNGV. As DNA, the CDR3 is TGTGCCAGCAGCTTAGGGCCCTATAATTCACCCCTCCACTTT. This sequence encodes CASSLGPYNSPLHF.

This sequence joins TRBV5-5 and TRBJ1-1; D may be TRBD1 (6 bases). The CDR3 loop spans 15 amino acids. In germline, CDR1 is SGHKS, CDR2 YYEKEE (reference sequence). Between the trimmed V and J ends, which lost 4 bases and 5 bases, there was a span of 18 bases. The CDR3 sequence is CASSPGGAVNTEAFF. The CDR3 DNA reads as TGTGCCAGCAGCCCCGGGGGGGCAGTTAATACTGAAGCTTTCTTT.

This rearrangement joins TRBV15 to TRBJ2-1; D remains unclear. From germline, CDR1 is LNHNV and CDR2 YYDKDF (reference sequence). Trimming removed 3 bases at V and 7 bases at J, with 10 bases between. CDR3 size: 13 residues. CDR3 sequence reads: CATSRDRGNEQFF. The CDR3 region has the DNA TGTGCCACCAGCAGGGATAGAGGAAATGAGCAGTTCTTC.

This clone was seen only a few times. In nucleotides, the CDR3 is TGTGCCAGCAGTGAATATGAACGGGAGGTCGAGCAGTTCTTC. This gives the protein CASSEYEREVEQFF. The V gene is TRBV2, the J gene TRBJ2-1, with 7 nucleotides matching TRBD2. V lost 2 bases, J lost 10 bases, and 8 bases stayed unmatched. Germline loops: CDR1 SNHLY, CDR2 FYNNEI. The CDR3 is made up of 14 amino acids.

This clone has a single count. V is TRBV9 and J is TRBJ2-3; no reliable D call. The CDR3 length is 13 residues. The V and J ends lost 0 bases and 7 bases respectively, with 9 bases between them. Germline V lookup: CDR1 SGDLS, CDR2 YYNGEE. CDR3 sequence reads: CASSVDPSNTQYF. The CDR3 DNA follows: TGTGCCAGCAGCGTAGACCCAAGCAATACGCAGTATTTT. The full variable domain, in which reference TRBV9 and TRBJ2-3 provide the parts outside the CDR3, is DSGVTQTPKHLITATGQRVTLRCSPRSGDLSVYWYQQSLDQGLQFLIQYYNGEERAKGNILERFSAQQFPDLHSELNLSSLELGDSALYFCASSVDPSNTQYFGPGTRLTVL.

V is TRBV9 and J is TRBJ2-6; D unresolved. CDR3 size: 23 residues. The V end was cut by 2 bases, the J end by 4 bases, with 34 bases between. Germline V gene sequence: CDR1 SGDLS, CDR2 YYNGEE. In DNA form, the CDR3 reads TGTGCCAGCAGCGTCCCCCTCCAGAGTCCAGAGACGTCTCCAAGATTAGGGGCCAACGTCCTGACTTTC. Amino acids: CASSVPLQSPETSPRLGANVLTF. Full variable domain (remainder filled in from reference TRBV9 and TRBJ2-6): DSGVTQTPKHLITATGQRVTLRCSPRSGDLSVYWYQQSLDQGLQFLIQYYNGEERAKGNILERFSAQQFPDLHSELNLSSLELGDSALYFCASSVPLQSPETSPRLGANVLTFGAGSRLTVL.

The gene calls are TRBV7-8 and TRBJ2-7; D is possibly TRBD1 (6 bases). V was shortened by 0 bases and J by 3 bases, with 12 bases between the two germline ends. The CDR3 is 15 residues long. Germline CDR1 reads SGHVS; CDR2 reads FQNEAQ. CDR3 sequence: CASSLAEGQYYEQYV. DNA of the CDR3: TGTGCCAGCAGCTTAGCCGAAGGACAGTACTACGAGCAGTACGTC.